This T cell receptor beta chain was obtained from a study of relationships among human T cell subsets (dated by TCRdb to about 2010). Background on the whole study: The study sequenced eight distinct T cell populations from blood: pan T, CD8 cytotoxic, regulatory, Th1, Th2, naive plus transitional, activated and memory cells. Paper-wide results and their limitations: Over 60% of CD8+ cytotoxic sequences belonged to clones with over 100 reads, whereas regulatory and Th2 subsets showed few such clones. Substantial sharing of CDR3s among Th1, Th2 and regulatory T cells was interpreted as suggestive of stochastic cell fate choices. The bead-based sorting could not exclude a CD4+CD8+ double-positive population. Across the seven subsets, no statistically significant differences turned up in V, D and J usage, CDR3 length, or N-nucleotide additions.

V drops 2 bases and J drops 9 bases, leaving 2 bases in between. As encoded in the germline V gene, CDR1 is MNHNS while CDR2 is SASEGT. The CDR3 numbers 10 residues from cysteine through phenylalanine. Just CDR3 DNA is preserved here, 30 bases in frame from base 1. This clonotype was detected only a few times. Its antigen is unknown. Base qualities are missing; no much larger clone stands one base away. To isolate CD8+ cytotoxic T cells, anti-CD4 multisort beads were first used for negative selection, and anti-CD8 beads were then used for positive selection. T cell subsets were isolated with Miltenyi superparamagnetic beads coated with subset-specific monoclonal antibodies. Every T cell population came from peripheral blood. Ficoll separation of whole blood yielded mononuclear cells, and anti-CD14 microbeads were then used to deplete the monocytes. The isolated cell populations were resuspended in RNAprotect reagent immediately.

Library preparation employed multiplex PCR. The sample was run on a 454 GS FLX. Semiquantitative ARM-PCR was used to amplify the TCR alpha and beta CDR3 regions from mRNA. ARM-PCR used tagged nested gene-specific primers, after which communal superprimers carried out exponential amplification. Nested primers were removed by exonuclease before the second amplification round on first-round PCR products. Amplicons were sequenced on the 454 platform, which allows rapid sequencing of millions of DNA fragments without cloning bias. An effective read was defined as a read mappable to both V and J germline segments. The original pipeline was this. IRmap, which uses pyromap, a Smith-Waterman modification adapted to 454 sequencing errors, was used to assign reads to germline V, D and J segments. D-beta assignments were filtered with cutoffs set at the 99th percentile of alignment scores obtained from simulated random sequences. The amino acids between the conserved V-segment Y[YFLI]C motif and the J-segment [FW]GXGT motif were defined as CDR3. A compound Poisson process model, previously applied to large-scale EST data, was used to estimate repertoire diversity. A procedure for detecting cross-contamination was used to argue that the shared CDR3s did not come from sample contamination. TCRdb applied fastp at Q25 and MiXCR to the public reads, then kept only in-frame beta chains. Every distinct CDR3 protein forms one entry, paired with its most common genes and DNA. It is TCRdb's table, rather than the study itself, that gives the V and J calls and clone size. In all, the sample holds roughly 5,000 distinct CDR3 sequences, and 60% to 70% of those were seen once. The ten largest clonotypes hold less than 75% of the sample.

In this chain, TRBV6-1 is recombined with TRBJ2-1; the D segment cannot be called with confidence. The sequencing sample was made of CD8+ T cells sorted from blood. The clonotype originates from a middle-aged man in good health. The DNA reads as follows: TGTGCCAGCAGTGAACCTGAGCAGTTCTTC. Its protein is CASSEPEQFF.